One and the same sample provided the 17 T cell receptor beta chains below, sequenced in a study of beta chain features in type 1 diabetes. Points from the study as a whole: Type 1 diabetes patients showed a moderate but significant shortening of TCRB CDR3s in all four CD4+ subsets.

Expressed TCRB transcripts were sequenced, since all the RNA that had been isolated was reverse transcribed. Here immunoSEQ multiplex PCR was the method, and the copy in TCRdb shows in-frame clones only, minus some. The data contain approximately 260,000 clones, around 21% of them singletons. These receptors' targets are unknown. The sample consisted of naive CD4+ T cells from blood. The receptors originated from a woman aged 40 to 55 with type 1 diabetes.

There are a few counts of this clone. The V and J genes are TRBV2 and TRBJ2-5; D might be TRBD2 (5 bases). CDR1 and CDR2 from the germline V gene are SNHLY and FYNNEI. There are 14 residues in the CDR3. Trimming took off 4 bases at V and 4 bases at J, with 13 bases between the two ends. In nucleotides, the CDR3 is TGTGCCAGCAGTGTTCTTGGTGAGGGAGAGACCCAGTACTTC. Residues: CASSVLGEGETQYF.

The chain uses TRBV23-1 and TRBJ1-5, with 10 bases fitting TRBD1. TRBV23-1 is placed among ORFs of uncertain function. This CDR3 has 15 residues. V lost 2 bases to trimming and J lost 6 bases; unmatched junction nucleotides: 4. The CDR3 protein is CASSQPGQGIQPQHF. The CDR3 nucleotides are TGCGCCAGCAGTCAACCGGGACAGGGGATTCAGCCCCAGCATTTT.

CDR3 DNA: TGTGCCAGCAGCTTGGGGGCGGGACAGCTGTATGGCTACACCTTC. Amino acids: CASSLGAGQLYGYTF. The V and J genes are TRBV5-6 and TRBJ1-2, with TRBD1 identical over 7 bases. This CDR3 region has 15 residues. Germline CDR1 reads SGHDT; CDR2 reads YYEEEE. V was clipped by 0 bases and J by 5 bases; unmatched bases: 7.

This chain joins TRBV6-6 and TRBJ2-5; possibly TRBD2 for D (6 bases). Germline assignment: CDR1 MNHNY and CDR2 SVGAGI (reference sequence). Trimming took off 4 bases at V and 4 bases at J, with 7 bases between the two ends. The CDR3 consists of 12 residues. CDR3 sequence reads: CASSSGGETQYF. The DNA for the CDR3 is TGTGCCAGCAGTTCCGGGGGAGAGACCCAGTACTTC.

The chain carries TRBV30 and TRBJ1-5; D is unclear. V lost 4 bases, J lost 6 bases, and 13 bases lay in between. Germline CDR1 reads GTSNPN; CDR2 reads SVGIG (reference sequence). The CDR3 is made up of 13 amino acids. The CDR3 DNA is TGTGCCTGGACCCCTCAAACGGGTCAGCCCCAGCATTTT. It is translated as CAWTPQTGQPQHF.

About this clone: One end of the junction does not line up with germline, which may come from a read error. The chain joins TRBV18 to TRBJ1-1; no clear D gene. Looked up from germline, CDR1 is KGHSH and CDR2 is LQKENI. This CDR3 spans 16 amino acids. DNA of the CDR3: TGTGCCAGCTCTCCACCACTACTTGACGGTAACACTGAAGCTTTCTTT. It translates to CASSPPLLDGNTEAFF.

This clone was found a few times. The CDR3 DNA reads TGCGCCAGCAGCTTGGGGTCAGCGGGACCGCCAGATACGCAGTATTTT. Amino acids: CASSLGSAGPPDTQYF. V gene TRBV5-1 combines with J gene TRBJ2-3; 7 bases match TRBD2. J lost 4 bases, V lost 0 bases, and 8 bases had no gene match. Germline V gene data show CDR1 as SGHRS and CDR2 as YFSETQ. There are 16 residues in the CDR3.

The chain employs TRBV30 and TRBJ2-2; 9 positions match TRBD2. J lost 7 bases, V lost 4 bases, and 7 bases had no gene match. CDR3 length: 14 residues. Germline lookup yields CDR1 GTSNPN and CDR2 SVGIG (reference sequence). CDR3 DNA: TGTGCCTGGAACACGGCGGGAGGGTTCGGGGAGCTGTTTTTT. Translating it yields CAWNTAGGFGELFF.

This clone has only a few counts. The gene calls are TRBV18 and TRBJ2-3; TRBD2 matches at 10 bases. Trimming cost V 4 bases and J 2 bases; bases outside gene matches: 9. CDR1 is KGHSH, CDR2 LQKENI, per germline. CDR3 size: 17 residues. CDR3 residues: CASSLLPLAGDTDTQYF. CDR3 sequence (DNA): TGTGCCAGCTCACTCCTTCCCCTAGCGGGGGACACAGATACGCAGTATTTT.

The J gene is TRBJ1-5, the V gene TRBV2; D might be TRBD1 (6 bases). Germline V gene data show CDR1 as SNHLY and CDR2 as FYNNEI. With 7 bases removed from V and 7 bases from J, the gap between germline ends came to 17 bases. The CDR3 totals 14 residues. CDR3 nucleotides: TGTGCCAGCACCTTCGGGGACATAGGCCAGCCCCAGCATTTT. Residues: CASTFGDIGQPQHF.

There are a few counts of this clone. J is TRBJ2-1 and V is TRBV29-1, with TRBD2 identical over 7 bases. Unmatched junction bases numbered 11, after V lost 4 bases and J lost 5 bases. The germline CDR1 and CDR2 sequences are SQVTM and ANQGSEA. The CDR3 is 15 amino acids. This chain's CDR3 is CSVGPRLAANNEQFF. In DNA, the CDR3 is TGCAGCGTTGGTCCGAGGCTAGCGGCGAACAATGAGCAGTTCTTC.

The genes are TRBV5-6 and TRBJ1-5; D unclear. The CDR3 runs to 15 residues. Looked up from germline, CDR1 is SGHDT and CDR2 is YYEEEE. Trimming left V 0 bases short and J 4 bases short, with 11 bases between. The CDR3 DNA reads TGTGCCAGCAGCTTGGAGGCTGGGGAGAATCAGCCCCAGCATTTT. Translating it yields CASSLEAGENQPQHF.

The V and J genes are TRBV7-8 and TRBJ2-1; no reliable D call. The germline V gene encodes CDR1 SGHVS and CDR2 FQNEAQ. Trimming pared 5 bases from V and 7 bases from J, leaving 6 bases between. The length of the CDR3 is 11 residues. Here the CDR3 DNA reads TGTGCCAGCAGCCTAAAGAATGAGCAGTTCTTC. Protein: CASSLKNEQFF. The variable domain in full, completed from reference TRBV7-8 and TRBJ2-1, reads GAGVSQSPRYKVAKRGQDVALRCDPISGHVSLFWYQQALGQGPEFLTYFQNEAQLDKSGLPSDRFFAERPEGSVSTLKIQRTQQEDSAVYLCASSLKNEQFFGPGTRLTVL.

The rearrangement joins TRBV5-1 to TRBJ2-7; TRBD2 agrees at 14 bases. The V gene's germline CDR1 is SGHRS and CDR2 YFSETQ. This CDR3 is 15 amino acids long. V lost 4 bases and J lost 5; bases outside the gene matches: 5. DNA of the CDR3: TGCGCCAGCAGCACGGGGACTAGCGGGAGCCACGAGCAGTACTTC. This sequence encodes CASSTGTSGSHEQYF. The full variable domain, rest sourced from reference TRBV5-1 and TRBJ2-7, is KAGVTQTPRYLIKTRGQQVTLSCSPISGHRSVSWYQQTPGQGLQFLFEYFSETQRNKGNFPGRFSGRQFSNSRSEMNVSTLELGDSALYLCASSTGTSGSHEQYFGPGTRLTVT.

This clone showed up just a few times. This rearrangement joins TRBV30 to TRBJ1-5; a weak D match, TRBD1 (5 bases). In germline, CDR1 is GTSNPN, CDR2 SVGIG (reference sequence). Trimming stripped 4 bases from V and 7 bases from J, with 14 bases between. This CDR3 is built from 13 residues. CDR3 bases: TGTGCCTGGAACGGGAGGGGTGGGCAGCCCCAGCATTTT. This translates into CAWNGRGGQPQHF.

This clone was detected only a few times. The V call is TRBV7-2, the J call TRBJ2-7; the D gene is possibly TRBD2 (6 bases). The CDR3 contains 14 residues. The germline gives CDR1 SGHTA, CDR2 FQGNSA. Trimming cost V 8 bases and J 3 bases, with 17 bases left between them. CDR3 DNA: TGTGCCAGCGGAGGGGAGCTCCTTGACTACGAGCAGTACTTC. This translates into CASGGELLDYEQYF.

This clone has only a few counts. This chain uses TRBV10-3 with TRBJ2-7; 8 bases line up with TRBD1. The CDR3 contains 12 residues. Per the germline V gene, CDR1 is ENHRY and CDR2 is SYGVKD. The trim removed 6 bases at V and 7 bases at J, leaving 5 bases unmatched. The CDR3 sequence is CAIRVTGEEQYF. The CDR3 DNA is TGTGCCATCAGGGTGACAGGGGAAGAGCAGTACTTC.